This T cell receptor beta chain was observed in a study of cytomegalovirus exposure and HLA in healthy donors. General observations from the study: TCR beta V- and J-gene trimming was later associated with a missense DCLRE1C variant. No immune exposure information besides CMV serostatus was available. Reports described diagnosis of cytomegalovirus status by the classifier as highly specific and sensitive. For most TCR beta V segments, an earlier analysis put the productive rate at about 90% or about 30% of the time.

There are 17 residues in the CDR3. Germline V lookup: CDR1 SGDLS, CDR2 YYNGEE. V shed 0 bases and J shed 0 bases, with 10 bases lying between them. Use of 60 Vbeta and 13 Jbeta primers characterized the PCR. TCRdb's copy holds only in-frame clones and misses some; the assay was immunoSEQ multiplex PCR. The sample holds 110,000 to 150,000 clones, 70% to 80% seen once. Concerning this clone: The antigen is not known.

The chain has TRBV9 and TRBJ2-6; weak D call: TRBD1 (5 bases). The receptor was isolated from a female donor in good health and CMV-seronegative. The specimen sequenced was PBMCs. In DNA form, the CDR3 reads TGTGCCAGCAGCGTAGAAGACAGTAGCTCTGGGGCCAACGTCCTGACTTTC. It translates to CASSVEDSSSGANVLTF. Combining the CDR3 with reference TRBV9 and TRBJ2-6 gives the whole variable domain DSGVTQTPKHLITATGQRVTLRCSPRSGDLSVYWYQQSLDQGLQFLIQYYNGEERAKGNILERFSAQQFPDLHSELNLSSLELGDSALYFCASSVEDSSSGANVLTFGAGSRLTVL.